Below are 3 T cell receptor beta chains sequenced from a single sample in a study of T cell responses to AZD1222 COVID-19 vaccine (TCRdb year 2021). The receptor library was made with the immunoSEQ multiplex PCR assay. TCRdb carries this immuneACCESS record with in-frame sequences only. Its versions omit some clonotypes, under half of them owing to an unresolved V gene in the studies checked, with the rest unexplained. The sample data list 120,000 or so clones, and around 89% of these were observed just once. 6% to 8% of the sample belongs to the ten largest clones. The sample's time point label is to be understood as: about 28 days (+/-7) after the second vaccine dose. Sample: peripheral blood, taken 28 days after the second AZD1222 dose. These receptors all stem from an adult who received the AZD1222 COVID-19 vaccine.

The genes are TRBV12-3 or TRBV12-4 and TRBJ2-1, with no clear D. CDR3 length: 13 residues. Deletions cut 5 bases from V and 10 bases from J, with 15 bases between. CDR3 DNA: TGTGCCAGCAGTATGGGCGTCTTACCCGAGCAGTTCTTC. Protein: CASSMGVLPEQFF.

The rearrangement uses TRBV30 and TRBJ1-5; the D is unclear. This CDR3 is 12 amino acids long. With 2 bases removed from V and 7 bases from J, the gap between germline ends came to 9 bases. Germline CDR1 GTSNPN, CDR2 SVGIG (reference sequence). As DNA, the CDR3 is TGTGCCTGGAGTCGGGTCAGACAGCCCCAGCATTTT. It codes for CAWSRVRQPQHF.

The J gene is TRBJ2-2, the V gene TRBV5-1, with 7 nucleotides matching TRBD1. The V gene end was trimmed by 4 bases and the J gene end by 6 bases; junction bases not matched to a gene: 3. The V gene's germline CDR1 is SGHRS and CDR2 YFSETQ. This CDR3 spans 13 amino acids. CDR3 region: CASSPGQSGELFF. The CDR3, as DNA: TGCGCCAGCAGCCCGGGACAGTCCGGGGAGCTGTTTTTT.